A single T cell receptor beta chain is shown here with its context. The entry originates in a study of shared clonotypes between healthy human individuals. V trimming: 5 bases; J trimming: 4 bases; junction bases outside the gene matches: 10. CDR3 length equals 15 residues. CDR1 SEHNR and CDR2 FQNEAQ come from the germline V gene (reference sequence). Every subset had its genomic DNA shared out evenly among several immunoSEQ plates. Here immunoSEQ multiplex PCR was the method, and the copy in TCRdb shows in-frame clones only, minus some. The sample yields about 1 million clones, around four fifths seen once.

J is TRBJ2-5 and V is TRBV7-9; 7 positions match TRBD1. The source material was memory CD4+ T cells sorted from blood. Subset: CD45RA-negative fraction. The receptor was derived from a man younger than 30 in good health. The CDR3 is CASSIEGGWGETQYF. CDR3 DNA sequence: TGTGCCAGCAGCATAGAAGGGGGCTGGGGAGAGACCCAGTACTTC.